Below are 25 T cell receptor beta chains sequenced from a single sample in a study of shared clonotypes between healthy human individuals. The table came from immunoSEQ multiplex PCR; TCRdb's copy has only in-frame clones and leaves some out. The table includes about 2 million clones, around 95% detected once. The sequenced sample consisted of naive CD4+ T cells sorted from blood. The subset was: CD45RA+ positively selected. The receptor source for this set is a man between 18 and 29 years old in good health.

The chain recombines TRBV6-6 with TRBJ1-1, with D possibly matching TRBD1 (5 bases). V lost 2 bases, J lost 6 bases, and 10 bases lay in between. CDR1 and CDR2 (germline): MNHNY, SVGAGI (reference sequence). The CDR3 extends over 13 amino acids. The DNA for the CDR3 is TGTGCCAGCAGTTACGGGGGACCCGCTGAAGCTTTCTTT. It yields the protein CASSYGGPAEAFF.

The chain joins TRBV5-1 to TRBJ2-1; 8 positions agree with TRBD2. Per germline, CDR1 SGHRS and CDR2 YFSETQ. The J segment lost 9 bases and the V segment lost 3 bases, leaving 5 bases of the junction unmatched. This CDR3 has 13 residues. DNA for the CDR3: TGCGCCAGCAGCTGGGGACTAGACGGTGAGCAGTTCTTC. Translated, it gives CASSWGLDGEQFF.

The rearrangement links TRBV6-6 to TRBJ1-3; D possibly corresponds to TRBD1 (6 bases). The CDR3 is made up of 16 amino acids. The ends were cut back, 0 bases at V and 0 bases at J, with 9 bases in the middle. CDR1 and CDR2 (germline): MNHNY, SVGAGI (reference sequence). The CDR3, as DNA: TGTGCCAGCAGTTACTCGGCAGGGGACTCTGGAAACACCATATATTTT. Residues: CASSYSAGDSGNTIYF.

CDR3 loop: CASSPETGGRETQYF. CDR3 DNA: TGTGCCAGCTCACCAGAAACCGGGGGTAGGGAGACCCAGTACTTC. The chain combines TRBV18 with TRBJ2-5; D is perhaps TRBD2 (6 bases). CDR1 is KGHSH and CDR2 is LQKENI in the germline V gene. CDR3 length: 15 amino acids. The V and J ends lost 2 bases and 5 bases respectively, with 15 bases between them.

A note on this clone: At the DNA level, this CDR3 is encoded by other sequences in the same sample as well. The chain uses TRBV6-5 and TRBJ2-3, with D unresolved. The germline V and J ends were trimmed by 6 bases and 0 bases, with 4 bases remaining between them. This CDR3 is 12 amino acids long. Germline V lookup: CDR1 MNHEY, CDR2 SVGAGI. Written as DNA, the CDR3 is TGTGCCAGCAGCGGTAGCACAGATACGCAGTATTTT. Protein: CASSGSTDTQYF.

V usage is TRBV9 and J usage is TRBJ2-5, with 11 bases fitting TRBD2. V was pared by 2 bases and J by 4 bases, with 4 bases of the junction left unmatched. The CDR3 loop spans 15 amino acids. Germline V gene data show CDR1 as SGDLS and CDR2 as YYNGEE. DNA of the CDR3: TGTGCCAGCAGCGTGCTAGCGGGAGGAGTAGAGACCCAGTACTTC. Translated, it gives CASSVLAGGVETQYF.

The chain employs TRBV27 and TRBJ2-7; 10 bases line up with TRBD1. The J segment lost 7 bases and the V segment lost 6 bases, leaving 12 bases of the junction unmatched. The CDR3 runs 15 residues. The germline CDR1 and CDR2 sequences are MNHEY and SMNVEV (reference sequence). This CDR3 is CASSIPGQGMREQYF. Written as DNA, the CDR3 is TGTGCCAGCAGCATACCGGGACAGGGGATGAGAGAGCAGTACTTC.

The chain couples TRBV7-2 to TRBJ1-1; unclear D gene. The germline CDR1 and CDR2 sequences are SGHTA and FQGNSA. V was pared by 4 bases and J by 1 base, with 13 bases between. CDR3 length equals 15 residues. CDR3 bases: TGTGCCAGCAGCTCCTGGGGTGCGGAGAACACTGAAGCTTTCTTT. This translates into CASSSWGAENTEAFF.

The V and J genes are TRBV6-1 and TRBJ2-2, with D possibly being TRBD1 (6 bases). Deletions cut 6 bases from V and 6 bases from J, with 14 bases between. CDR3 size: 14 residues. Germline lookup yields CDR1 MNHNS and CDR2 SASEGT. Here the CDR3 reads CASRQGMLAGELFF. The CDR3 DNA is TGTGCCAGCAGACAGGGAATGTTGGCCGGGGAGCTGTTTTTT.

The gene calls are TRBV27 and TRBJ2-5; 10 nucleotides line up with TRBD1. The CDR3 totals 14 residues. Germline V gene sequence: CDR1 MNHEY, CDR2 SMNVEV (reference sequence). The J segment lost 5 bases and the V segment lost 6 bases, leaving 6 bases of the junction unmatched. In DNA form, the CDR3 reads TGTGCCAGCAGACCGGGACAGGGGTACGAGACCCAGTACTTC. Protein product: CASRPGQGYETQYF.

Remarks on this clone: Other DNA sequences in the same sample also yield this CDR3. The V and J genes are TRBV27 and TRBJ2-7; TRBD1 or TRBD2 may be the D gene (5 bases each). The CDR3 is 14 residues long. V lost 0 bases and J lost 4, with 10 bases in between. Germline V gene sequence: CDR1 MNHEY, CDR2 SMNVEV (reference sequence). The DNA of the CDR3 is TGTGCCAGCAGTTTATCAAGAGGGGTATACGAGCAGTACTTC. It codes for CASSLSRGVYEQYF.

As regards this clone: Within the sample, other DNA sequences also encode this same CDR3. The chain joins TRBV2 to TRBJ1-1, with 7 bases lining up with TRBD1. Trimming cost V 1 base and J 4 bases; bases outside gene matches: 0. This CDR3 region has 13 residues. From germline, CDR1 is SNHLY and CDR2 FYNNEI. The CDR3 DNA sequence: TGTGCCAGCAGTGAAGGACAGGGCACTGAAGCTTTCTTT. It is translated as CASSEGQGTEAFF.

A note on this clone: This CDR3 is also generated by other DNA sequences in the sample. This sequence joins TRBV5-1 and TRBJ2-3, with 7 bases that match TRBD1. J gave up 0 bases and V 7 bases, and 8 bases lay outside the gene matches. The CDR3 sequence is 15 residues long. Germline CDR1 is SGHRS and CDR2 is YFSETQ. CDR3 nucleotide sequence: TGCGCCAGCGGGACCACAGGGGCTAGCACAGATACGCAGTATTTT. Protein: CASGTTGASTDTQYF.

The CDR3 bases are TGTGCCAGCAGTTACGGGACAGACCAGCCCCAGCATTTT. Its translation is CASSYGTDQPQHF. The chain employs TRBV6-5 and TRBJ1-5; 7 nucleotides agree with TRBD1. The V gene's germline CDR1 is MNHEY and CDR2 SVGAGI. Trimming removed 2 bases from V and 7 bases from J; junction bases left unmatched: 2. The CDR3 runs to 13 residues.

This clone appeared a single time. J is TRBJ1-4 and V is TRBV2, with a tentative D call TRBD1 (6 bases). Germline loops: CDR1 SNHLY, CDR2 FYNNEI. This CDR3 contains 15 residues. The CDR3 DNA reads as TGTGCTGGCTCCCAGAGCGGGGGCTTGGCTGAAAAACTGTTTTTT. Protein sequence: CAGSQSGGLAEKLFF.

The chain employs TRBV12-5 and TRBJ1-1; D gene uncertain. The CDR3 spans 13 residues. Germline CDR1 reads LGHNT; CDR2 reads FRNRAP. V was shortened by 5 bases and J by 5 bases, with 12 bases between the two germline ends. CDR3 DNA: TGTGCTAGTGGTAACCGCGGACGAACTGAAGCTTTCTTT. Its translation is CASGNRGRTEAFF.

The chain employs TRBV15 and TRBJ1-4; D is uncertain. This CDR3 region has 15 residues. Deletions cut 3 bases from V and 8 bases from J, with 16 bases between. Germline CDR1 and CDR2: LNHNV and YYDKDF (reference sequence). This CDR3 is CATSSRGWEGEKLFF. As DNA, the CDR3 is TGTGCCACCAGCAGTCGAGGTTGGGAAGGGGAAAAACTGTTTTTT. Variable domain in full (rest from reference TRBV15 and TRBJ1-4): DAMVIQNPRYQVTQFGKPVTLSCSQTLNHNVMYWYQQKSSQAPKLLFHYYDKDFNNEADTPDNFQSRRPNTSFCFLDIRSPGLGDTAMYLCATSSRGWEGEKLFFGSGTQLSVL.

With regard to this clone: The germline gene is not matched at one end of the junction; a read error may be the cause. The chain carries TRBV2 and TRBJ2-1, with a possible D match to TRBD2 (5 bases). CDR3 length: 16 residues. Germline-derived CDR1 and CDR2 are SNHLY and FYNNEI. The CDR3 bases are TGTGCCAGCACCTCTCGGGGAGTCATATCCTGCAATGAGCAGTTCTTC. Amino acids: CASTSRGVISCNEQFF.

The J gene is TRBJ2-3, the V gene TRBV11-2; a possible D gene is TRBD1 (5 bases). The CDR3 spans 15 residues. The V end lost 5 bases, the J end lost 5 bases, and 17 bases lay between the germline ends. CDR1 SGHAT and CDR2 FQNNGV come from the germline V gene. The CDR3 reads CASSPQGALLDTQYF. The CDR3 DNA sequence: TGTGCCAGCAGCCCCCAAGGGGCCCTGTTAGATACGCAGTATTTT. Full variable domain (missing parts from reference TRBV11-2 and TRBJ2-3): EAGVAQSPRYKIIEKRQSVAFWCNPISGHATLYWYQQILGQGPKLLIQFQNNGVVDDSQLPKDRFSAERLKGVDSTLKIQPAKLEDSAVYLCASSPQGALLDTQYFGPGTRLTVL.

About this clone itself: A much bigger clone sits one base away, suggesting this may be a read error. The sample holds other DNA sequences that translate to the same CDR3. The chain couples TRBV7-2 to TRBJ2-7; unclear D gene. Trimming shortened V by 0 bases and J by 5 bases, and 2 bases separated the two germline ends. Germline CDR1 reads SGHTA; CDR2 reads FQGNSA. CDR3 length: 11 residues. The CDR3: CASSLADEQYF. The CDR3, as DNA: TGTGCCAGCAGCTTAGCGGACGAGCAGTACTTC.

About this clone: A read error may explain this, as a much larger clone is one base away. The rearrangement uses TRBV4-1 and TRBJ2-7, with TRBD2 matching over 9 bases. Germline CDR1 and CDR2: MGHRA and YSYEKL. The CDR3 sequence is 15 residues long. The J segment lost 2 bases and the V segment lost 1 base, leaving 3 bases of the junction unmatched. DNA of the CDR3: TGCGCCAGCAGCCAAGGGACTAGCGATACCTACGAGCAGTACTTC. It encodes CASSQGTSDTYEQYF.

This sequence joins TRBV7-9 and TRBJ2-5; 7 nucleotides line up with TRBD2. With 1 base clipped from V and 2 bases from J, the junction kept 10 bases outside the gene matches. Germline CDR1 SEHNR, CDR2 FQNEAQ (reference sequence). The CDR3 is made up of 17 amino acids. The CDR3 DNA reads TGTGCCAGCAGCTTAGGACCGAAGCGGGGCGTTCAAGAGACCCAGTACTTC. Translation: CASSLGPKRGVQETQYF.

The chain has TRBV2 and TRBJ2-5; D may be TRBD1 or TRBD2 (5 bases each). In germline, CDR1 is SNHLY, CDR2 FYNNEI. The V and J ends lost 6 bases and 3 bases respectively, with 17 bases between them. The CDR3 runs to 15 residues. The CDR3 DNA is TGTGCCAGCAGGCCCAGGCCAGTGGGGGAAGAGACCCAGTACTTC. As protein: CASRPRPVGEETQYF.

With regard to this clone: At the DNA level, this CDR3 is encoded by other sequences in the same sample as well. The chain carries TRBV20-1 and TRBJ2-5; TRBD1 aligns across 7 bases. Germline V gene data show CDR1 as DFQATT and CDR2 as SNEGSKA (reference sequence). This CDR3 is built from 11 residues. The ends lost 6 bases at V and 5 bases at J; junction bases unmatched: 3. CDR3 DNA sequence: TGCAGTGCCCCCAGGGGGGAGACCCAGTACTTC. Protein sequence: CSAPRGETQYF.

This chain uses TRBV6-5 with TRBJ1-5; D gene unclear. Per germline, CDR1 MNHEY and CDR2 SVGAGI. The length of the CDR3 is 11 residues. Trimming removed 4 bases at V and 7 bases at J, with 5 bases between. The CDR3 nucleotides are TGTGCCAGCAGTTCGGGCCAGCCCCAGCATTTT. Protein: CASSSGQPQHF.